This T cell receptor (beta chain) was sequenced during a study of T cells in women clearing cervical HPV infection. As regards this clone: The CDR3 goes on 3 residues after the read ends, and that part is filled in from the germline J gene.

TCRdb's table, derived via immunoSEQ multiplex PCR, lists solely in-frame clones and lacks some. The repertoire table contains about 21,000 clones. Trimming stripped 4 bases from V and 6 bases from J, with 13 bases between. Germline V gene data show CDR1 as SNHLY and CDR2 as FYNNEI. This CDR3 has 13 residues. The specimen sequenced was blood buffy coat. The chain combines TRBV2 with TRBJ2-7; D perhaps matches TRBD2 (5 bases). The TCR sequence derives from a woman aged 18-69 years with a cervical HPV16 infection that either progressed to CIN3+ or cleared (not recorded which). CDR3 in amino acids: CASSGSLAGEQYF. The CDR3 DNA, read in part, is TGTGCCAGCAGTGGTAGTCTAGCAGGCGAG.